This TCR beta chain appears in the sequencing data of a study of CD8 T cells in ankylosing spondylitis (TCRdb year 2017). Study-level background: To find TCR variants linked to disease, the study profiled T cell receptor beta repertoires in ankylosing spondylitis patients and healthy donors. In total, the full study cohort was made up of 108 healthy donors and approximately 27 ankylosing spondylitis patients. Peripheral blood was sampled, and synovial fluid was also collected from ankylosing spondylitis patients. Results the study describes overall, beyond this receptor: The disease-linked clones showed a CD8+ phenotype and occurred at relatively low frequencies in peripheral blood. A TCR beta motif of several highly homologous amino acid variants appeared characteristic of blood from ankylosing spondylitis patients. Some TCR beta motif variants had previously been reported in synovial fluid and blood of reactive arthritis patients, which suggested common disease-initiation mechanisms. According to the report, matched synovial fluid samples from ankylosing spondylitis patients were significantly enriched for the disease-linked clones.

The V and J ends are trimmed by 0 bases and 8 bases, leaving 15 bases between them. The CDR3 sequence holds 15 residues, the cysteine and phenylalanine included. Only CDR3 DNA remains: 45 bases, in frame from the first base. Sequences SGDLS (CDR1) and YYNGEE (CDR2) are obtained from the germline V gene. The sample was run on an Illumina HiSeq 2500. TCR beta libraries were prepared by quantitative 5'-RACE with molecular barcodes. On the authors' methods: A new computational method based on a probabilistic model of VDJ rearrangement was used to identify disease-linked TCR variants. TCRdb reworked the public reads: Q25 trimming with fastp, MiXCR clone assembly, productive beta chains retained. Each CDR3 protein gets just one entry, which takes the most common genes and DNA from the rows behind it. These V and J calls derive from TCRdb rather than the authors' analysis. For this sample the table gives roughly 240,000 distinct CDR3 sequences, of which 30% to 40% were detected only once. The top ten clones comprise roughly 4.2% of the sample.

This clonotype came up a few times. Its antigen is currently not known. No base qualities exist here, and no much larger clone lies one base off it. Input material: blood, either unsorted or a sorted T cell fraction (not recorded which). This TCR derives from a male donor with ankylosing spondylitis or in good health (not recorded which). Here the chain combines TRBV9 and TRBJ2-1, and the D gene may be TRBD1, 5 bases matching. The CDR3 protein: CASSVGTSGSDEQFF. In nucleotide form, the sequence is TGTGCCAGCAGCGTAGGGACCTCAGGGTCTGATGAGCAGTTCTTC.